This TCR beta chain was retrieved from a study of a mutant IDH1 vaccine in newly diagnosed glioma. The assay was immunoSEQ multiplex PCR, and TCRdb's table has in-frame clones only and misses some. The table lists 65,000 to 70,000 clones, 80% to 90% of them singletons. Specified time point: baseline, week 1 (first vaccination visit). Noted treatment: pre-vaccination baseline after standard-of-care therapy. The sample was PBMCs, taken from a glioma patient treated with radiotherapy, temozolomide or both. This clonotype was obtained from a man aged 25-40 years with glioma.

The CDR3 reads CASSSSGAYEQYF. In DNA, the CDR3 is TGTGCCAGCAGCTCATCGGGGGCCTACGAGCAGTACTTC. V and J are TRBV13 and TRBJ2-7; a weak D match, TRBD2 (6 bases). V gave up 4 bases and J gave up 2 bases, with 9 bases separating them. The CDR3 has 13 residues. Germline lookup yields CDR1 PRHDT and CDR2 FYEKMQ (reference sequence).